These 16 T cell receptor beta chains came from one sample sequenced in a study of post-analysis software for immune sequencing data. No antigen has been identified for these receptors. Findings of the study overall: Roughly 5 TRBV segments (TRBV5-6, TRBV5-1 and TRBV20-1 among them) occurred more frequently in patients than in controls.

Every TCR beta cDNA library bore unique molecular identifiers. TCRdb recomputed calls from the PCR reads with MiXCR, one row per CDR3 protein. The sample carries about 760,000 distinct CDR3 sequences, roughly 30% recorded once. Input material: blood. These receptors came from a girl aged 10 to 17 with multiple sclerosis.

The rearrangement joins TRBV7-2 to TRBJ1-6; tentative D call: TRBD1 (5 bases). Trimming removed 1 base at V and 0 bases at J, with 13 bases between. In germline, CDR1 is SGHTA, CDR2 FQGNSA. The CDR3 is made up of 18 amino acids. The CDR3 loop reads CASSLGRALSSYNSPLHF. CDR3 sequence (DNA): TGTGCCAGCAGCTTAGGCAGGGCCCTGAGCTCCTATAATTCACCCCTCCACTTT. Combining the CDR3 with reference TRBV7-2 and TRBJ1-6 gives the whole variable domain GAGVSQSPSNKVTEKGKDVELRCDPISGHTALYWYRQSLGQGLEFLIYFQGNSAPDKSGLPSDRFSAERTGGSVSTLTIQRTQQEDSAVYLCASSLGRALSSYNSPLHFGNGTRLTVT.

This chain connects TRBV7-2 to TRBJ2-1; D tentatively fits TRBD1 or TRBD2 (6 bases each). Trimming pared 6 bases from V and 6 bases from J, leaving 18 bases between. CDR1 and CDR2 (germline): SGHTA, FQGNSA. The CDR3 is 15 residues long. CDR3 in amino acids: CASRRGASGANEQFF. CDR3 DNA sequence: TGTGCCAGCAGAAGGGGGGCGTCCGGGGCCAATGAGCAGTTCTTC.

V and J are TRBV7-2 and TRBJ2-2; D gene unclear. V was pared by 4 bases and J by 3 bases, with 12 bases between. Looked up from germline, CDR1 is SGHTA and CDR2 is FQGNSA. The CDR3 runs to 15 residues. The CDR3 DNA reads TGTGCCAGCAGCTCATTGGGGTTACACACCGGGGAGCTGTTTTTT. Its protein product is CASSSLGLHTGELFF. The full variable domain, completed using reference TRBV7-2 and TRBJ2-2, is GAGVSQSPSNKVTEKGKDVELRCDPISGHTALYWYRQSLGQGLEFLIYFQGNSAPDKSGLPSDRFSAERTGGSVSTLTIQRTQQEDSAVYLCASSSLGLHTGELFFGEGSRLTVL.

This sequence joins TRBV5-1 and TRBJ2-2; 8 nucleotides agree with TRBD1. Germline V gives CDR1 SGHRS, CDR2 YFSETQ. V lost 4 bases and J lost 3; bases outside the gene matches: 8. The CDR3 runs to 16 residues. DNA for the CDR3: TGCGCCAGCAGCCCCCGACAGGGGACAGACACCGGGGAGCTGTTTTTT. Translated, it gives CASSPRQGTDTGELFF.

This clonotype was seen a few times. The chain uses TRBV2 and TRBJ2-5; 7 bases align to TRBD2. V shed 8 bases, J shed 1 base, and the junction held 10 bases outside the gene matches. Germline lookup yields CDR1 SNHLY and CDR2 FYNNEI. The CDR3 totals 15 residues. The CDR3 is CASGTGGTVQETQYF. The CDR3 DNA reads TGTGCCAGCGGTACGGGGGGAACAGTCCAAGAGACCCAGTACTTC.

This clonotype appeared once. The chain uses TRBV28 and TRBJ1-5, with D hard to call. With 6 bases removed from V and 3 bases from J, the gap between germline ends came to 15 bases. CDR3 length equals 15 residues. The germline V gene encodes CDR1 MDHEN and CDR2 SYDVKM. The CDR3: CASRPTGPDNQPQHF. CDR3 bases: TGTGCCAGCAGACCTACTGGGCCGGACAATCAGCCCCAGCATTTT.

The rearrangement links TRBV7-2 to TRBJ2-1, with D tentatively TRBD1 or TRBD2 (5 bases each). The CDR3 runs 13 residues. Germline V gene data show CDR1 as SGHTA and CDR2 as FQGNSA. Between the trimmed V and J ends, which lost 4 bases and 11 bases, there was a span of 15 bases. The CDR3 protein is CASSYSGTHKQFF. Here the CDR3 DNA reads TGTGCCAGCAGCTACTCCGGGACCCACAAGCAGTTCTTC.

This chain joins TRBV12-3 or TRBV12-4 and TRBJ2-1; perhaps TRBD2 as D (5 bases). The length of the CDR3 is 11 residues. V gave up 7 bases and J gave up 9 bases, with 10 bases separating them. CDR3 loop: CASTKRGEQFF. The CDR3 nucleotides read TGTGCCAGCACCAAACGGGGTGAGCAGTTCTTC.

This clonotype was observed many times. The rearrangement links TRBV20-1 to TRBJ1-2, with TRBD1 matching over 8 bases. With V trimmed by 0 bases and J by 6 bases, 12 bases remained unmatched. CDR1 and CDR2 from the germline V gene are DFQATT and SNEGSKA (reference sequence). CDR3 size: 16 residues. In DNA, the CDR3 is TGCAGTGCTAGAGATCTTGTAACAGGGGGAGGCAATGGCTACACCTTC. Amino acids: CSARDLVTGGGNGYTF.

This clonotype turned up a few times. The J gene is TRBJ2-3, the V gene TRBV6-6, with 9 bases lining up with TRBD2. CDR3 length: 14 amino acids. Trimming took 6 bases from V and 6 from J; bases not matched to a gene: 7. The germline V gene encodes CDR1 MNHNY and CDR2 SVGAGI (reference sequence). This chain's CDR3 is CASRVASGADTQYF. DNA for the CDR3: TGTGCCAGCAGGGTCGCTAGCGGGGCGGATACGCAGTATTTT.

The gene calls are TRBV7-2 and TRBJ1-2, with D unresolved. Trimming cost V 7 bases and J 6 bases, with 18 bases left between them. Per the germline V gene, CDR1 is SGHTA and CDR2 is FQGNSA. The CDR3 runs to 14 residues. The CDR3 loop reads CASIAPAAMHGYTF. Written as DNA, the CDR3 is TGTGCCAGCATCGCCCCGGCCGCCATGCATGGCTACACCTTC.

This clonotype was seen more than once but under ten times. J is TRBJ2-1 and V is TRBV4-3; 7 nucleotides align to TRBD2. The CDR3 loop spans 17 amino acids. CDR1 is LGHNA and CDR2 is YSLEER in the germline V gene. The ends lost 1 base at V and 8 bases at J; junction bases unmatched: 14. DNA for the CDR3: TGCGCCAGCAGCCAAGGGGTAGGTGGGAGGGCCGGCGATGAGCAGTTCTTC. It yields the protein CASSQGVGGRAGDEQFF.

This clonotype turned up a few times. The V call is TRBV6-2 or TRBV6-3, the J call TRBJ2-1; tentatively, D is TRBD1 (6 bases). V lost 2 bases and J lost 8, with 13 bases in between. Germline V CDR1 and CDR2: MNHEY, SVGEGT. The CDR3 totals 14 residues. The CDR3 is CASSYDTGSDEQFF. For the CDR3, the DNA is TGTGCCAGCAGTTACGATACAGGGTCTGATGAGCAGTTCTTC.

About this clonotype: The junction departs from germline at one end; a sequencing error may be responsible. The V gene is TRBV5-1, the J gene TRBJ1-6; 7 nucleotides line up with TRBD1. Germline-derived CDR1 and CDR2 are SGHRS and YFSETQ. The length of the CDR3 is 14 residues. This chain's CDR3 is CAGRQQGFESPLHF. In DNA, the CDR3 is TGCGCCGGCAGACAACAGGGGTTTGAATCACCCCTCCACTTT.

A single count supports this clonotype. The chain is built from TRBV7-8 and TRBJ1-5, with 10 bases lining up with TRBD1. Germline V gene data show CDR1 as SGHVS and CDR2 as FQNEAQ. CDR3 length equals 17 residues. The V gene end was trimmed by 4 bases and the J gene end by 1 base; junction bases not matched to a gene: 7. DNA for the CDR3: TGTGCCAGCAGCTGGGGGGACAGGGGTTTCAGCAATCAGCCCCAGCATTTT. Translated: CASSWGDRGFSNQPQHF.

This clonotype was seen a few times. This rearrangement joins TRBV12-3 or TRBV12-4 to TRBJ2-7; D perhaps matches TRBD2 (6 bases). The V and J ends lost 8 bases and 3 bases respectively, with 17 bases between them. The CDR3 totals 14 residues. The CDR3 DNA sequence: TGTGCCAGCCGGGATGGGGCAGCGGGCTACGAGCAGTACTTC. This sequence encodes CASRDGAAGYEQYF.